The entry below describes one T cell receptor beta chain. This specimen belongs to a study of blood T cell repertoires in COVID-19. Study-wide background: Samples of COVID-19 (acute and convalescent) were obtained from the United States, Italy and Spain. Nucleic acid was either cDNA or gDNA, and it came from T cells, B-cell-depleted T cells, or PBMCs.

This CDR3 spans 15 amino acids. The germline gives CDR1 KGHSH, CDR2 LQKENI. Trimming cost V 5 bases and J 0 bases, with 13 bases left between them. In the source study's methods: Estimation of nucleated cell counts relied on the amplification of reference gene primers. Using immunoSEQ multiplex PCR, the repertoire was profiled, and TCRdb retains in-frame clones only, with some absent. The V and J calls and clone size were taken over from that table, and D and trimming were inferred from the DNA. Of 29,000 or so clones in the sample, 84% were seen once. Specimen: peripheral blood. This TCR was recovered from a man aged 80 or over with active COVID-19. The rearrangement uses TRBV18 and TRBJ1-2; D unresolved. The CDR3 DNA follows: TGTGCCAGCTCAGATCGACAAACCACTAACTATGGCTACACCTTC. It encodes CASSDRQTTNYGYTF.